Below are 26 T cell receptor beta chains sequenced from a single sample in a study of T cells in localized non-small cell lung cancer. Generated by immunoSEQ multiplex PCR, the TCRdb table keeps only in-frame clones and is missing some. This table holds about 54,000 clones, approximately 83% found once. The sample consisted of peripheral blood, taken before any cancer treatment. These receptors were taken from a female donor over 55 with stage II squamous cell lung carcinoma.

The rearrangement joins TRBV5-1 to TRBJ2-5, with D hard to call. The CDR3 sequence is 15 residues long. Germline CDR1 SGHRS, CDR2 YFSETQ. The ends were cut back, 0 bases at V and 5 bases at J, with 14 bases in the middle. CDR3 amino acids: CASSLDGALQETQYF. DNA for the CDR3: TGCGCCAGCAGCTTGGACGGTGCCCTTCAGGAGACCCAGTACTTC.

V is TRBV7-2 and J is TRBJ2-1; no reliable D call. CDR1 SGHTA and CDR2 FQGNSA come from the germline V gene. Between the trimmed V and J ends, which lost 1 base and 10 bases, there was a span of 8 bases. The CDR3 runs 12 residues. CDR3 sequence reads: CASSLGLKEQFF. The CDR3, as DNA: TGTGCCAGCAGCTTAGGGCTGAAAGAGCAGTTCTTC. The full variable domain, rest sourced from reference TRBV7-2 and TRBJ2-1, is GAGVSQSPSNKVTEKGKDVELRCDPISGHTALYWYRQSLGQGLEFLIYFQGNSAPDKSGLPSDRFSAERTGGSVSTLTIQRTQQEDSAVYLCASSLGLKEQFFGPGTRLTVL.

Remarks on this clone: Other DNA sequences in this specimen translate into the identical CDR3. The rearrangement links TRBV6-5 to TRBJ2-5; D is unclear. V dropped 0 bases and J dropped 6 bases, with 2 bases sitting between them. Per the germline V gene, CDR1 is MNHEY and CDR2 is SVGAGI. The CDR3 has 11 residues. The CDR3 region has the DNA TGTGCCAGCAGTTACTCGAAGACCCAGTACTTC. This gives the protein CASSYSKTQYF.

The CDR3 is CASSGEADEKLFF. CDR3 DNA: TGTGCCAGCAGTGGGGAGGCAGATGAAAAACTGTTTTTT. This rearrangement joins TRBV6-5 to TRBJ1-4; D uncertain. The CDR3 totals 13 residues. Trimming pared 5 bases from V and 6 bases from J, leaving 10 bases between. The germline V gene has CDR1 MNHEY and CDR2 SVGAGI.

The genes are TRBV7-2 and TRBJ1-2; TRBD1 might be the D (6 bases). Per germline, CDR1 SGHTA and CDR2 FQGNSA. V was trimmed by 1 base and J by 4 bases, leaving 13 bases between them. The CDR3 extends over 15 amino acids. Written as DNA, the CDR3 is TGTGCCAGCAGCTTAGGTGGGGGGCGCACCTATGGCTACACCTTC. This gives the protein CASSLGGGRTYGYTF.

The chain has TRBV6-6 and TRBJ1-3, with a possible D match to TRBD1 (5 bases). The germline V gene encodes CDR1 MNHNY and CDR2 SVGAGI (reference sequence). The V and J ends lost 5 bases and 0 bases respectively, with 14 bases between them. This CDR3 region has 16 residues. CDR3 DNA: TGTGCCAGCAGTCCAACGGGGCGTAACTCTGGAAACACCATATATTTT. Translating it yields CASSPTGRNSGNTIYF.

This clone is categorized as medium-sized. J is TRBJ1-5 and V is TRBV6-5; D is undetermined. Trimming took off 0 bases at V and 9 bases at J, with 9 bases between the two ends. The CDR3 loop spans 13 amino acids. Germline lookup yields CDR1 MNHEY and CDR2 SVGAGI. The DNA for the CDR3 is TGTGCCAGCAGTTACTCGAAAGAGCGGCCCCAGCATTTT. Translating gives CASSYSKERPQHF.

CDR3 protein: CASSAWGGDQDGYTF. DNA of the CDR3: TGTGCCAGCAGCGCCTGGGGTGGTGACCAGGATGGCTACACCTTC. The chain is built from TRBV7-2 and TRBJ1-2; D ambiguous. The CDR3 has 15 residues. V shed 5 bases and J shed 6 bases, with 19 bases lying between them. Germline V gene data show CDR1 as SGHTA and CDR2 as FQGNSA.

This clone was seen once. The chain joins TRBV5-6 to TRBJ1-5; TRBD1 aligns across 9 bases. This CDR3 is 15 amino acids long. Germline values: CDR1 SGHDT, CDR2 YYEEEE. The trim removed 0 bases at V and 5 bases at J, leaving 3 bases unmatched. This chain's CDR3 is CASSLGGTGHQPQHF. The CDR3 DNA sequence: TGTGCCAGCAGCTTGGGCGGGACAGGGCATCAGCCCCAGCATTTT.

This clone was seen just once. The chain recombines TRBV6-5 with TRBJ2-2; D uncertain. V dropped 5 bases and J dropped 1 base, with 5 bases sitting between them. Germline-derived CDR1 and CDR2 are MNHEY and SVGAGI. The CDR3 sequence is 13 residues long. This chain's CDR3 is CASSLMNTGELFF. The DNA for the CDR3 is TGTGCCAGCAGTCTCATGAACACCGGGGAGCTGTTTTTT.

The chain links TRBV5-1 to TRBJ1-1, with D perhaps TRBD1 (5 bases). The CDR3 runs 17 residues. The germline V gene has CDR1 SGHRS and CDR2 YFSETQ. V lost 0 bases, J lost 3 bases, and 18 bases lay in between. CDR3 loop: CASSLVGLREGYTEAFF. In DNA form, the CDR3 reads TGCGCCAGCAGCTTGGTGGGGCTCCGGGAGGGGTACACTGAAGCTTTCTTT.

The chain employs TRBV11-2 and TRBJ2-5; D unresolved. The V and J ends lost 4 bases and 3 bases respectively, with 18 bases between them. CDR3 length: 16 amino acids. Looked up from germline, CDR1 is SGHAT and CDR2 is FQNNGV. CDR3 protein: CASSWSYTIREETQYF. The CDR3 nucleotides are TGTGCCAGCAGCTGGTCCTATACGATTCGGGAAGAGACCCAGTACTTC.

V and J are TRBV18 and TRBJ1-1; D is undetermined. V lost 4 bases, J lost 5 bases, and 14 bases lay in between. The CDR3 has 14 residues. In germline, CDR1 is KGHSH, CDR2 LQKENI. CDR3 in DNA: TGTGCCAGCTCACAGGCGGGCGGTCGAACTGAAGCTTTCTTT. Its translation: CASSQAGGRTEAFF.

This chain connects TRBV7-2 to TRBJ2-7; tentative D call: TRBD1 (5 bases). Trimming stripped 4 bases from V and 2 bases from J, with 12 bases between. The germline gives CDR1 SGHTA, CDR2 FQGNSA. CDR3 length: 14 residues. The CDR3 sequence: CASSYSGNPYEQYF. The CDR3 coding sequence is TGTGCCAGCAGCTACTCAGGGAACCCCTACGAGCAGTACTTC.

V usage is TRBV14 and J usage is TRBJ1-1, with 8 bases matching TRBD1. Unmatched junction bases numbered 11, after V lost 4 bases and J lost 13 bases. Germline CDR1 reads SGHDN; CDR2 reads FVKESK. CDR3 length: 13 residues. The CDR3 DNA is TGTGCCAGCAGCCGACCGGGACAGGTGTTGAGTTTCTTT. This translates into CASSRPGQVLSFF.

Here the CDR3 reads CASSYSRPRNYGYTF. The DNA for the CDR3 is TGTGCCAGCAGTTACTCGAGGCCTCGTAACTATGGCTACACCTTC. J is TRBJ1-2 and V is TRBV6-5, with D hard to call. The CDR3 spans 15 residues. V was trimmed by 0 bases and J by 1 base, leaving 9 bases between them. Germline assignment: CDR1 MNHEY and CDR2 SVGAGI.

This clone was counted once. J is TRBJ2-2 and V is TRBV19; D gene unclear. The CDR3 is 14 amino acids. The ends were cut back, 6 bases at V and 1 base at J, with 9 bases in the middle. CDR1 and CDR2 from the germline V gene are LNHDA and SQIVND (reference sequence). CDR3 sequence (DNA): TGTGCCAGTAGACCCCCGGGGAACACCGGGGAGCTGTTTTTT. Amino acids: CASRPPGNTGELFF.

The CDR3 DNA follows: TGTGCCAGCAGTGATTATAGGGAGCAGTACTTC. Translation: CASSDYREQYF. The chain has TRBV6-1 and TRBJ2-7; D is unresolved. V was clipped by 3 bases and J by 7 bases, with 7 bases between them. CDR1 and CDR2 (germline): MNHNS, SASEGT. The CDR3 totals 11 residues.

Of note for this clone: The sample carries other DNA sequences with the same CDR3. V is TRBV9 and J is TRBJ1-1; D not certain. Germline CDR1 is SGDLS and CDR2 is YYNGEE. The CDR3 spans 15 residues. The germline V and J ends were trimmed by 0 bases and 1 base, with 10 bases remaining between them. Here the CDR3 DNA reads TGTGCCAGCAGCGTAGGGACCCTGGGGAACACTGAAGCTTTCTTT. This translates into CASSVGTLGNTEAFF.

The DNA for the CDR3 is TGTGCCAGCAGTGGAGGGAAGGGGGCGCTGGGTTATGGCTACACCTTC. It yields the protein CASSGGKGALGYGYTF. The V gene is TRBV9, the J gene TRBJ1-2, with 7 bases identical to TRBD1. The V gene end was trimmed by 5 bases and the J gene end by 5 bases; junction bases not matched to a gene: 15. The CDR3 sequence is 16 residues long. CDR1 and CDR2 from the germline V gene are SGDLS and YYNGEE. Complete variable domain (other parts from reference TRBV9 and TRBJ1-2): DSGVTQTPKHLITATGQRVTLRCSPRSGDLSVYWYQQSLDQGLQFLIQYYNGEERAKGNILERFSAQQFPDLHSELNLSSLELGDSALYFCASSGGKGALGYGYTFGSGTRLTVV.

This chain links TRBV19 with TRBJ2-2, with TRBD1 identical over 7 bases. Unmatched junction bases numbered 8, after V lost 6 bases and J lost 4 bases. The CDR3 runs 15 residues. Germline-derived CDR1 and CDR2 are LNHDA and SQIVND (reference sequence). The DNA of the CDR3 is TGTGCCAGTAGCGTTCAACAGGGGAGCACCGGGGAGCTGTTTTTT. It encodes CASSVQQGSTGELFF.

The CDR3 spells CASGLPPGEDTQYF. In DNA form, the CDR3 reads TGTGCTAGTGGTTTGCCCCCCGGGGAGGATACGCAGTATTTT. V gene TRBV12-5 combines with J gene TRBJ2-3; TRBD2 is a possible D gene (5 bases). Looked up from germline, CDR1 is LGHNT and CDR2 is FRNRAP. The CDR3 is 14 residues long. The ends were cut back, 2 bases at V and 6 bases at J, with 12 bases in the middle.

The chain combines TRBV5-4 with TRBJ1-2; 7 positions agree with TRBD1. Germline trimming cut 0 bases from V and 4 bases from J; bases unmatched to any gene: 6. The CDR3 sequence is 15 residues long. Germline V gene data show CDR1 as SGHNT and CDR2 as YYREEE (reference sequence). The CDR3 protein is CASSLEGTAVYGYTF. Written as DNA, the CDR3 is TGTGCCAGCAGCTTGGAAGGGACAGCAGTCTATGGCTACACCTTC.

This chain uses TRBV7-9 with TRBJ2-7; D is possibly TRBD2 (7 bases). From germline, CDR1 is SEHNR and CDR2 FQNEAQ (reference sequence). V was shortened by 1 base and J by 5 bases, with 24 bases between the two germline ends. This CDR3 spans 18 amino acids. The chain's CDR3 is CASSLGFGGRREKDEQYF. The CDR3 region has the DNA TGTGCCAGCAGCTTAGGGTTCGGGGGGCGGCGTGAAAAGGACGAGCAGTACTTC. Variable domain in full (rest from reference TRBV7-9 and TRBJ2-7): DTGVSQNPRHKITKRGQNVTFRCDPISEHNRLYWYRQTLGQGPEFLTYFQNEAQLEKSRLLSDRFSAERPKGSFSTLEIQRTEQGDSAMYLCASSLGFGGRREKDEQYFGPGTRLTVT.

This clone was seen just once. The genes are TRBV5-6 and TRBJ1-5, with unresolved D. Looked up from germline, CDR1 is SGHDT and CDR2 is YYEEEE. CDR3 length: 14 residues. The ends were cut back, 4 bases at V and 3 bases at J, with 11 bases in the middle. CDR3 sequence: CASSQDGSNQPQHF. CDR3 in DNA: TGTGCCAGCAGCCAGGACGGATCCAATCAGCCCCAGCATTTT. The full variable domain, completed using reference TRBV5-6 and TRBJ1-5, is DAGVTQSPTHLIKTRGQQVTLRCSPKSGHDTVSWYQQALGQGPQFIFQYYEEEERQRGNFPDRFSGHQFPNYSSELNVNALLLGDSALYLCASSQDGSNQPQHFGDGTRLSIL.

Note on this clone: Germline and junction disagree at one end, which may indicate a read error. This sequence joins TRBV18 and TRBJ2-7; 8 nucleotides match TRBD1. Germline V gene lookup returns CDR1 KGHSH and CDR2 LQKENI. CDR3 length: 17 amino acids. CDR3 DNA sequence: TGTGCCAGCTCTCCACTTAGTGGACAGGGATCACAGGGAGAGCAGTACTTC. Its protein is CASSPLSGQGSQGEQYF.